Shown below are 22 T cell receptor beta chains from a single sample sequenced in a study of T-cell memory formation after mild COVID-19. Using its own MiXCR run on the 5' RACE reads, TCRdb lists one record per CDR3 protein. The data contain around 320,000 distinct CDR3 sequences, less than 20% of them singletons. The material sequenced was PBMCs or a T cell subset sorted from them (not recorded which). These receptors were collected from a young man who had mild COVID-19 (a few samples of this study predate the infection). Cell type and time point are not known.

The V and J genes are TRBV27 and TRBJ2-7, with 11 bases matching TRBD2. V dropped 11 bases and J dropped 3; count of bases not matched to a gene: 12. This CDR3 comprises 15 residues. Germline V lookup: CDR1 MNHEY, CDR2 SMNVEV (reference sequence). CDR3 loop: CASSPGLAALYEQYV. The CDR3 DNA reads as TGTGCCTCCTCCCCGGGACTAGCGGCTCTCTACGAGCAGTACGTC.

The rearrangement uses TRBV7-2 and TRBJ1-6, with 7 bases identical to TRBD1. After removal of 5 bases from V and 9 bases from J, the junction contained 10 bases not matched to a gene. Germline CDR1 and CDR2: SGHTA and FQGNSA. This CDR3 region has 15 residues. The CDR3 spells CASSLQGRRGSPLHF. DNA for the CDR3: TGTGCCAGCAGCCTACAGGGGCGGCGAGGTTCACCCCTCCACTTT.

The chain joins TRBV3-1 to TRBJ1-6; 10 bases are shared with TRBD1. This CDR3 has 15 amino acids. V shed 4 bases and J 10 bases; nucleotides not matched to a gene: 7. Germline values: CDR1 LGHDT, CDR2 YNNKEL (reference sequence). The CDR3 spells CASSPQPTGGSPLHF. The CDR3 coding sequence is TGTGCCAGCAGCCCCCAGCCGACAGGGGGCTCACCCCTCCACTTT.

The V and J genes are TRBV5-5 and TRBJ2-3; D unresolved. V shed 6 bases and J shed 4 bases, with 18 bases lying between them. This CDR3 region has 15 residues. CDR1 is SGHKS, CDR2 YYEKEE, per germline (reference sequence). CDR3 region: CASKAGPPIADTQYF. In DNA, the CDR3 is TGTGCCAGCAAGGCAGGCCCCCCGATCGCAGATACGCAGTATTTT.

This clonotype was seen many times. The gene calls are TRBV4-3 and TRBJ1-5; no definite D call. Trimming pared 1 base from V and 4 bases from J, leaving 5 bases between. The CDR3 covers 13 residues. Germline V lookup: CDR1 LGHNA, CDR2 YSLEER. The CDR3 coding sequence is TGCGCCAGCAGCCAAGGGGAGAATCAGCCCCAGCATTTT. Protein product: CASSQGENQPQHF.

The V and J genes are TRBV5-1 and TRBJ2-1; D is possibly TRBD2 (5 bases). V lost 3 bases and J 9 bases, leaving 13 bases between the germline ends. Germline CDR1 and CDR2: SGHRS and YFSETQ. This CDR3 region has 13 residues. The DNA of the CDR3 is TGCGCCAGCAGCTCGGGGTCTACTACTGAGCAGTTCTTC. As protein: CASSSGSTTEQFF.

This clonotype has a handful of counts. The DNA for the CDR3 is TGCGCCAGCAGCTTGGTGGACGCGGGGGATGAGCAGTTCTTC. Its translation is CASSLVDAGDEQFF. The gene calls are TRBV5-1 and TRBJ2-1; TRBD2 matches at 7 bases. The CDR3 sequence is 14 residues long. CDR1 and CDR2 from the germline V gene are SGHRS and YFSETQ. Unmatched junction bases numbered 5, after V lost 0 bases and J lost 8 bases.

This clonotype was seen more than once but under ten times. CDR3 protein: CASSQDSYGYTF. CDR3 bases: TGTGCCAGCAGCCAAGACAGTTATGGCTACACCTTC. The V call is TRBV7-9, the J call TRBJ1-2; D is perhaps TRBD1 (5 bases). CDR3 size: 12 residues. The ends were cut back, 5 bases at V and 5 bases at J, with 9 bases in the middle. In germline, CDR1 is SEHNR, CDR2 FQNEAQ (reference sequence).

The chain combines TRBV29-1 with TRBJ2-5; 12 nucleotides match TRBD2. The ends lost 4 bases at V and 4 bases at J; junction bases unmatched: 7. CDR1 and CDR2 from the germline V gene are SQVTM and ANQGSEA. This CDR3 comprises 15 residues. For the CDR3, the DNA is TGCAGCGTTGTCTCTAGCGGGGGGGCCCCAGAGACCCAGTACTTC. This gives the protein CSVVSSGGAPETQYF.

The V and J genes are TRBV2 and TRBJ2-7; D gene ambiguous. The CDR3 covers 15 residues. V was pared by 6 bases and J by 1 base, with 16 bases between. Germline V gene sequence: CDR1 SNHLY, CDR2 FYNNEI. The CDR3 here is CASSPGQVLSYEQYF. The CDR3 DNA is TGTGCCAGCAGCCCGGGTCAGGTTCTTTCCTACGAGCAGTACTTC.

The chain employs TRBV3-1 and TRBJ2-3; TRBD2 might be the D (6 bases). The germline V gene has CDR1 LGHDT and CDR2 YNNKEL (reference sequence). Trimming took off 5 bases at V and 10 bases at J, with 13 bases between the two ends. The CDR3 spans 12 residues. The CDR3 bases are TGTGCCAGCAGCAGTGTCGGGGGTGCGCAGTATTTT. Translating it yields CASSSVGGAQYF.

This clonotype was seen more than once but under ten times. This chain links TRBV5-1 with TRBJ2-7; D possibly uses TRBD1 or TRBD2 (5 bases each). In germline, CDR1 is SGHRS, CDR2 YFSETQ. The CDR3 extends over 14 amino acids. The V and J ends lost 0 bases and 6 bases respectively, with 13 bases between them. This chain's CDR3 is CASSLDVFGGEQYV. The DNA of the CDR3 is TGCGCCAGCAGCTTGGATGTGTTTGGGGGCGAGCAGTACGTC.

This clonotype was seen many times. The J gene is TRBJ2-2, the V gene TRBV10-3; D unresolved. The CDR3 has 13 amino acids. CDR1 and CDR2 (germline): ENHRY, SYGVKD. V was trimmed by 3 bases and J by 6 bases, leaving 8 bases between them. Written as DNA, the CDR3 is TGTGCCATCAGTGACAAGAGGCCCGGGGAGCTGTTTTTT. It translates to CAISDKRPGELFF.

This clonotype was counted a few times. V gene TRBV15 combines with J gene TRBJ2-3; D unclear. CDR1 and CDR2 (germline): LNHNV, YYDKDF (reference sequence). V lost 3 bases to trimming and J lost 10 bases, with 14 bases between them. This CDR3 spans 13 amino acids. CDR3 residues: CATSRDDDGAQYF. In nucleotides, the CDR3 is TGTGCCACCAGCAGGGACGATGATGGGGCGCAGTATTTT.

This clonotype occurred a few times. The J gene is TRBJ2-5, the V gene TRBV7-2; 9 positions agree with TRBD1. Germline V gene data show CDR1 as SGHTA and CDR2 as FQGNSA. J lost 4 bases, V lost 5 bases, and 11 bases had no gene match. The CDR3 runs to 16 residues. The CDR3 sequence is CASSPERQGGLETQYF. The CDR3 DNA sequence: TGTGCCAGCAGCCCCGAGCGACAGGGGGGTTTAGAGACCCAGTACTTC.

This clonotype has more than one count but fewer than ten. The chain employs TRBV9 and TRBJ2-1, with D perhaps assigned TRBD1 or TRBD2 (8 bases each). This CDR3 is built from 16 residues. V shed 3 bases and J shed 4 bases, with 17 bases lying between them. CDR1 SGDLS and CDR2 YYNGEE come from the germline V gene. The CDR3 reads CASSAGGTGHYNEQFF. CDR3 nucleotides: TGTGCCAGCAGCGCGGGGGGGACAGGCCATTACAATGAGCAGTTCTTC.

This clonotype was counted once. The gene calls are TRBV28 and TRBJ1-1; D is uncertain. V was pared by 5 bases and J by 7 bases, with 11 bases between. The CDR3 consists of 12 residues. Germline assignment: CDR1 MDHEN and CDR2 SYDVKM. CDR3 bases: TGTGCCAGCAGTCCACTGCCTAATGAAGCTTTCTTT. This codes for CASSPLPNEAFF. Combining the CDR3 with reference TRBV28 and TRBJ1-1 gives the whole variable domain DVKVTQSSRYLVKRTGEKVFLECVQDMDHENMFWYRQDPGLGLRLIYFSYDVKMKEKGDIPEGYSVSREKKERFSLILESASTNQTSMYLCASSPLPNEAFFGQGTRLTVV.

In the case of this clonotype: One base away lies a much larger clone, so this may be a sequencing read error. The DNA of the CDR3 is TGCGCCAGCTCTCATGACAGGGAGGACAATGAGCAGTTCTTC. The encoded protein is CASSHDREDNEQFF. V gene TRBV5-1 combines with J gene TRBJ2-1, with TRBD1 as a possible D gene (7 bases). Germline V CDR1 and CDR2: SGHRS, YFSETQ. The CDR3 has 14 residues. Trimming left V 7 bases short and J 5 bases short, with 16 bases between.

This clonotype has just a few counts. CDR3 nucleotides: TGTGCCAGCAGCTTGGCCGAGGGGGGCTACGAGCAGTACGTC. This sequence encodes CASSLAEGGYEQYV. The chain links TRBV5-5 to TRBJ2-7, with D possibly called TRBD1 or TRBD2 (6 bases each). With 0 bases removed from V and 3 bases from J, the gap between germline ends came to 10 bases. The CDR3 consists of 14 residues. Germline CDR1 is SGHKS and CDR2 is YYEKEE (reference sequence).

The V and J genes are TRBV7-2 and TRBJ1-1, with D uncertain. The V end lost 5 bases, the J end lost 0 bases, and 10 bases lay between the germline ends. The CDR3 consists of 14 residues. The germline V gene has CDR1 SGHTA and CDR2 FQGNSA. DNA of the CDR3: TGTGCCAGCAGCCCCAGGTTCCTGAACACTGAAGCTTTCTTT. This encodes CASSPRFLNTEAFF.

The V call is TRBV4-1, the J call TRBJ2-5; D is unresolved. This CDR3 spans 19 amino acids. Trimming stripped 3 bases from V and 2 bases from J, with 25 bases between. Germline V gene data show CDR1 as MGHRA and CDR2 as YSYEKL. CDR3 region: CASSQAVVTIPTSQETQYF. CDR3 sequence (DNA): TGCGCCAGCAGCCAGGCCGTCGTTACTATACCCACTTCGCAAGAGACCCAGTACTTC.

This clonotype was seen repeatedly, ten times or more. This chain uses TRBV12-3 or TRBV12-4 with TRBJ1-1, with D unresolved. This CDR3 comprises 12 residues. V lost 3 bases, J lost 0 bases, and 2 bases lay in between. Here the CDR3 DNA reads TGTGCCAGCAGTTTTGTGAACACTGAAGCTTTCTTT. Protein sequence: CASSFVNTEAFF.